This passage covers 20 T cell receptor beta chains from one sample sequenced in a study of cytomegalovirus exposure and HLA in healthy donors. Assay: immunoSEQ multiplex PCR; the TCRdb copy retains only in-frame clones and omits some. The table has about 260,000 clones, roughly 88% seen once. The specimen sequenced was PBMCs. These receptors came from a woman under 40 in good health and CMV-seronegative.

This clone was observed once. The DNA of the CDR3 is TGTGCCAGCAGTTTGGATAATACCTACGAGCAGTACTTC. Translating it yields CASSLDNTYEQYF. The V call is TRBV28, the J call TRBJ2-7; D is uncertain. CDR3 size: 13 residues. V dropped 3 bases and J dropped 2 bases, with 8 bases sitting between them. The germline V gene has CDR1 MDHEN and CDR2 SYDVKM.

V usage is TRBV5-6 and J usage is TRBJ2-7; TRBD1 matches at 7 bases. Per germline, CDR1 SGHDT and CDR2 YYEEEE. Losses at the gene ends were 3 bases for V and 1 base for J; bases not matched to a gene: 4. The CDR3 consists of 14 residues. This CDR3 reads CASSSVGQSYEQYF. The CDR3, as DNA: TGTGCCAGCAGCTCCGTGGGACAGTCCTACGAGCAGTACTTC.

The rearrangement uses TRBV15 and TRBJ1-1; no clear D gene. V was cut by 3 bases and J by 8 bases, with 16 bases left in between. The germline CDR1 and CDR2 sequences are LNHNV and YYDKDF (reference sequence). CDR3 length: 14 amino acids. The CDR3: CATSSISQDLEAFF. CDR3 DNA: TGTGCCACCAGCAGCATAAGTCAGGACTTGGAAGCTTTCTTT.

About this clone: A junction boundary mismatches the germline segment, possibly from a read error. The J gene is TRBJ2-5, the V gene TRBV7-6, with 10 bases identical to TRBD2. Per the germline V gene, CDR1 is SGHVS and CDR2 is FNYEAQ. This CDR3 region has 15 residues. The CDR3 region is CASSLAGEVGETQYF. The CDR3 nucleotides read TGTGCCAGCAGCCTAGCGGGAGAGGTGGGAGAGACCCAGTACTTC.

The CDR3 nucleotides are TGTGCCAGCAGGCGGGCCCAAAGCAACTATGGCTACACCTTC. Protein product: CASRRAQSNYGYTF. The V gene is TRBV28, the J gene TRBJ1-2; D remains ambiguous. The germline V gene encodes CDR1 MDHEN and CDR2 SYDVKM. The CDR3 extends over 14 amino acids. V was trimmed by 6 bases and J by 2 bases, leaving 13 bases between them.

The V call is TRBV6-1, the J call TRBJ1-1; the D gene is possibly TRBD1 (6 bases). The CDR3 length is 17 residues. The ends were cut back, 0 bases at V and 1 base at J, with 15 bases in the middle. Germline CDR1 is MNHNS and CDR2 is SASEGT. The CDR3 sequence: CASSEAEDRVTNTEAFF. The CDR3 bases are TGTGCCAGCAGTGAAGCGGAGGACAGAGTTACGAACACTGAAGCTTTCTTT.

The V call is TRBV11-2, the J call TRBJ2-7, with TRBD1 as a possible D gene (6 bases). Trimming cost V 2 bases and J 4 bases, with 15 bases left between them. The CDR3 contains 15 residues. Germline V gives CDR1 SGHAT, CDR2 FQNNGV. In DNA form, the CDR3 reads TGTGCCAGCAGCTTAATTTCGACAGGACAATACGAGCAGTACTTC. Translated, it gives CASSLISTGQYEQYF.

The chain combines TRBV7-8 with TRBJ2-7; no definite D call. Trimming pared 4 bases from V and 6 bases from J, leaving 13 bases between. Germline CDR1 and CDR2: SGHVS and FQNEAQ. CDR3 length equals 13 residues. The CDR3 DNA is TGTGCCAGCAGCTCGGGTAGTGGCCTCGAGCAGTACTTC. This encodes CASSSGSGLEQYF.

This clone was recorded many times. The V call is TRBV5-1, the J call TRBJ2-5; 8 bases line up with TRBD1. After removal of 3 bases from V and 5 bases from J, the junction contained 6 bases not matched to a gene. The CDR3 extends over 14 amino acids. CDR1 is SGHRS, CDR2 YFSETQ, per germline. The DNA for the CDR3 is TGCGCCAGCAGCTACCAGGGGGCGCGGGAGACCCAGTACTTC. It translates to CASSYQGARETQYF.

The V call is TRBV2, the J call TRBJ2-5, with TRBD2 matching over 11 bases. CDR1 is SNHLY and CDR2 is FYNNEI in the germline V gene. The CDR3 is made up of 16 amino acids. Trimming cost V 1 base and J 5 bases; bases outside gene matches: 6. The DNA for the CDR3 is TGTGCCAGCAGTGAAGAACTAGCGGGAGAATGGGAGACCCAGTACTTC. Translated: CASSEELAGEWETQYF. The variable domain in full, with the rest retrieved from reference TRBV2 and TRBJ2-5, is EPEVTQTPSHQVTQMGQEVILRCVPISNHLYFYWYRQILGQKVEFLVSFYNNEISEKSEIFDDQFSVERPDGSNFTLKIRSTKLEDSAMYFCASSEELAGEWETQYFGPGTRLLVL.

This clone came up a few times. The chain carries TRBV14 and TRBJ2-5, with D possibly being TRBD2 (6 bases). CDR1 and CDR2 from the germline V gene are SGHDN and FVKESK. V lost 5 bases, J lost 5 bases, and 18 bases lay in between. This CDR3 has 15 residues. The chain's CDR3 is CASSFQTRVGETQYF. The CDR3 nucleotides read TGTGCCAGCAGCTTTCAGACTAGGGTCGGGGAGACCCAGTACTTC.

J is TRBJ2-7 and V is TRBV11-2, with 10 bases matching TRBD1. Trimming at V came to 1 base and at J to 4 bases, leaving 7 bases not matched to a gene. The CDR3 runs 16 residues. Germline V lookup: CDR1 SGHAT, CDR2 FQNNGV. As DNA, the CDR3 is TGTGCCAGCAGCTTAGTGACCGGGACAGGGGATTACGAGCAGTACTTC. Translated, it gives CASSLVTGTGDYEQYF.

V gene TRBV6-6 combines with J gene TRBJ1-5; D is unclear. Germline assignment: CDR1 MNHNY and CDR2 SVGAGI (reference sequence). The CDR3 loop spans 14 amino acids. Trimming pared 3 bases from V and 6 bases from J, leaving 12 bases between. CDR3 residues: CASSYGRGGQPQHF. In nucleotides, the CDR3 is TGTGCCAGCAGTTATGGGCGAGGTGGTCAGCCCCAGCATTTT.

The chain uses TRBV2 and TRBJ1-3; D is perhaps TRBD1 (6 bases). The CDR3 covers 12 residues. The V and J ends lost 5 bases and 9 bases respectively, with 11 bases between them. Germline V gene data show CDR1 as SNHLY and CDR2 as FYNNEI. CDR3 nucleotides: TGTGCCAGCAGTACAGGGTTTGGCACCATATATTTT. Translated: CASSTGFGTIYF. The variable domain in full, with the rest retrieved from reference TRBV2 and TRBJ1-3, is EPEVTQTPSHQVTQMGQEVILRCVPISNHLYFYWYRQILGQKVEFLVSFYNNEISEKSEIFDDQFSVERPDGSNFTLKIRSTKLEDSAMYFCASSTGFGTIYFGEGSWLTVV.

This clone was counted a single time. The rearrangement links TRBV9 to TRBJ2-1; TRBD2 agrees at 13 bases. Germline CDR1 reads SGDLS; CDR2 reads YYNGEE. J was trimmed by 4 bases and V by 3 bases; bases with no gene match: 19. The CDR3 totals 21 residues. As DNA, the CDR3 is TGTGCCAGCAGCGGGACTAGCGGGAGCACTCCTACGTTTAGAGGGTACAATGAGCAGTTCTTC. This sequence encodes CASSGTSGSTPTFRGYNEQFF.

This sequence joins TRBV5-8 and TRBJ2-3; TRBD2 matches at 10 bases. The V and J ends lost 4 bases and 1 base, in that order; junction bases with no gene match: 3. The germline V gene has CDR1 SGHTS and CDR2 YDEGEE. The CDR3 has 15 residues. The DNA of the CDR3 is TGTGCCAGCAGCACAGGGACTAGCGGCACAGATACGCAGTATTTT. Translating gives CASSTGTSGTDTQYF. The whole variable domain, remainder taken from reference TRBV5-8 and TRBJ2-3, is EAGVTQSPTHLIKTRGQQATLRCSPISGHTSVYWYQQALGLGLQFLLWYDEGEERNRGNFPPRFSGRQFPNYSSELNVNALELEDSALYLCASSTGTSGTDTQYFGPGTRLTVL.

The chain links TRBV7-2 to TRBJ2-7; 11 positions match TRBD2. The trim removed 4 bases at V and 3 bases at J, leaving 14 bases unmatched. The CDR3 totals 18 residues. Germline V lookup: CDR1 SGHTA, CDR2 FQGNSA. This chain's CDR3 is CASSSGLAGSLGNYEQYF. Here the CDR3 DNA reads TGTGCCAGCAGCTCCGGACTAGCGGGTTCTCTTGGGAACTACGAGCAGTACTTC. The full variable domain, its missing parts supplied by reference TRBV7-2 and TRBJ2-7, is GAGVSQSPSNKVTEKGKDVELRCDPISGHTALYWYRQSLGQGLEFLIYFQGNSAPDKSGLPSDRFSAERTGGSVSTLTIQRTQQEDSAVYLCASSSGLAGSLGNYEQYFGPGTRLTVT.

This chain links TRBV9 with TRBJ2-5, with D possibly being TRBD1 or TRBD2 (5 bases each). The ends were cut back, 0 bases at V and 4 bases at J, with 16 bases in the middle. The CDR3 is 16 amino acids. The germline V gene has CDR1 SGDLS and CDR2 YYNGEE. The CDR3 loop reads CASSVGGTTRGETQYF. CDR3 in DNA: TGTGCCAGCAGCGTAGGAGGGACGACGAGGGGAGAGACCCAGTACTTC.

V gene TRBV19 combines with J gene TRBJ2-7; the D gene is possibly TRBD2 (6 bases). Trimming shortened V by 4 bases and J by 0 bases, and 10 bases separated the two germline ends. This CDR3 is built from 14 residues. Per germline, CDR1 LNHDA and CDR2 SQIVND (reference sequence). CDR3 sequence reads: CASSREDGSYEQYF. The CDR3 nucleotides are TGTGCCAGTAGTAGGGAGGACGGCTCCTACGAGCAGTACTTC.

The genes are TRBV28 and TRBJ2-7; maybe TRBD2 (5 bases). The CDR3 extends over 13 amino acids. V was clipped by 9 bases and J by 5 bases, with 17 bases between them. Germline CDR1 MDHEN, CDR2 SYDVKM. The CDR3, as DNA: TGTGCCAGTGTCTCGATACAGAGGGACGAGCAGTACTTC. It encodes CASVSIQRDEQYF. The whole variable domain, filled in from reference TRBV28 and TRBJ2-7, reads DVKVTQSSRYLVKRTGEKVFLECVQDMDHENMFWYRQDPGLGLRLIYFSYDVKMKEKGDIPEGYSVSREKKERFSLILESASTNQTSMYLCASVSIQRDEQYFGPGTRLTVT.